The 7 T cell receptor beta chains listed next were all sequenced from one sample in a study of Ad26.COV2.S vaccination and SARS-CoV-2 variants. The sample's treatment: over 15 received Ad26.COV2.S at low or high dose, single or two shots; several received placebo; per-sample allocation not given. Repertoires come from day 63 after the first vaccine or placebo injection. Assay used: immunoSEQ multiplex PCR; TCRdb lists only in-frame clones, some missing. The sample has about 330,000 clones, around 90% seen once. The source material was peripheral blood, sampled in a trial of Ad26.COV2.S vaccine versus placebo. These receptors all come from a person aged 18 to 65 who received the Ad26.COV2.S COVID-19 vaccine or a placebo.

The chain links TRBV12-3 or TRBV12-4 to TRBJ1-3; D not resolved. V lost 4 bases to trimming and J lost 8 bases, with 12 bases between them. There are 13 residues in the CDR3. The DNA for the CDR3 is TGTGCCAGCAGTTCGGGGTATGATCACACCATATATTTT. It is translated as CASSSGYDHTIYF.

The chain uses TRBV3-1 (or the pseudogene TRBV3-2) and TRBJ2-2, with 10 bases aligning to TRBD2. Germline values: CDR1 LGHDT, CDR2 YNNKEL (reference sequence). The CDR3 covers 16 residues. J gave up 7 bases and V 1 base, and 6 bases lay outside the gene matches. CDR3 coding DNA: TGTGCCAGCAGCCAAGCAGCGGGGGGGCGCGGCGGGGAGCTGTTTTTT. Its protein product is CASSQAAGGRGGELFF.

This clone was observed a single time. V usage is TRBV3-1 (or the pseudogene TRBV3-2) and J usage is TRBJ2-3; D is unclear. In germline, CDR1 is LGHDT, CDR2 YNNKEL (reference sequence). V was cut by 1 base and J by 6 bases, with 14 bases left in between. The CDR3 spans 15 residues. Here the CDR3 reads CASSQGPVVMDTQYF. In nucleotides, the CDR3 is TGTGCCAGCAGCCAAGGTCCAGTGGTTATGGATACGCAGTATTTT.

V usage is TRBV5-4 and J usage is TRBJ2-7, with D hard to call. CDR1 and CDR2 (germline): SGHNT, YYREEE (reference sequence). With 4 bases removed from V and 6 bases from J, the gap between germline ends came to 14 bases. This CDR3 is built from 13 residues. The CDR3 DNA follows: TGTGCCAGCAGCCCTAACGCAGCGAGCGAGCAGTACTTC. Protein sequence: CASSPNAASEQYF.

V and J are TRBV6-2 or TRBV6-3 and TRBJ2-4; D is possibly TRBD1 (5 bases). This CDR3 region has 14 residues. Per the germline V gene, CDR1 is MNHEY and CDR2 is SVGEGT. Deletions cut 5 bases from V and 5 bases from J, with 13 bases between. The CDR3 nucleotides are TGTGCCAGCAGTGTGACAGAGTACCAAAACATTCAGTACTTC. Translating gives CASSVTEYQNIQYF.

The CDR3 nucleotides are TGTGCCAGCAGCTCAGGACAGGGAGCGGGAAACATTCAGTACTTC. This codes for CASSSGQGAGNIQYF. This sequence joins TRBV7-6 and TRBJ2-4, with 8 bases fitting TRBD1. The CDR3 extends over 15 amino acids. J was trimmed by 6 bases and V by 4 bases; bases with no gene match: 8. Looked up from germline, CDR1 is SGHVS and CDR2 is FNYEAQ. Together with reference TRBV7-6 and TRBJ2-4, the CDR3 gives the full variable domain: GAGVSQSPRYKVTKRGQDVALRCDPISGHVSLYWYRQALGQGPEFLTYFNYEAQQDKSGLPNDRFSAERPEGSISTLTIQRTEQRDSAMYRCASSSGQGAGNIQYFGAGTRLSVL.

V is TRBV29-1 and J is TRBJ2-5, with 9 positions matching TRBD1. The CDR3 spans 19 residues. Germline CDR1 SQVTM, CDR2 ANQGSEA. V was pared by 1 base and J by 5 bases, with 20 bases of the junction left unmatched. CDR3 amino acids: CSVEGGRQGVWGNWETQYF. In nucleotides, the CDR3 is TGCAGCGTTGAAGGGGGTAGACAGGGGGTATGGGGCAACTGGGAGACCCAGTACTTC.